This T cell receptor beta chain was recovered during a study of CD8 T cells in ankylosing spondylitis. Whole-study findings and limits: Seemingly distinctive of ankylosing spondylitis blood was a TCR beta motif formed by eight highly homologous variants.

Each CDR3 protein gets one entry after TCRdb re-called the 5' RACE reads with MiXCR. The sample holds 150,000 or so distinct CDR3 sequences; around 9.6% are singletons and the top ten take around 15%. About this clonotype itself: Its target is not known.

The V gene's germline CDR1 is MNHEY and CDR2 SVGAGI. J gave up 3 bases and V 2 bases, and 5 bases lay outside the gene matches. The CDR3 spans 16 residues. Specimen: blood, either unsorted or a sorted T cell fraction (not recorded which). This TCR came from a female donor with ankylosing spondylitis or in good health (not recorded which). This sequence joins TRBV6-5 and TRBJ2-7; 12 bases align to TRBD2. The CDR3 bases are TGTGCCAGCAGTTACCCGGCACTAGCGGGAGGCTACGAGCAGTACTTC. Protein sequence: CASSYPALAGGYEQYF.